The rows below give T cell receptor beta chains drawn from one sample of a study of blood T cell repertoires in COVID-19. Method: immunoSEQ multiplex PCR; TCRdb's copy keeps in-frame clones and lacks some. The profile covers 150,000 to 200,000 clones, with approximately 90% appearing a single time and 4.4% taken by the ten largest. Material for sequencing was peripheral blood. Receptor source: a human donor in a cohort sampled during active COVID-19. Each CDR3 is given with its conserved first and last residue. A D gene is named only where the DNA matches it firmly. The size entry is marked missing in some rows and otherwise reads once, few, many or a size class.

v_call,j_call,clone_size,d_call,cdr3_aa,cdr3_nt
TRBV14,TRBJ2-6,.,TRBD2,CASSHLTSGVPSGANVLTF,TGTGCCAGCAGCCACCTGACTAGCGGGGTCCCCTCTGGGGCCAACGTCCTGACTTTC
TRBV7-9,TRBJ1-1,.,.,CASSPRGTEAFF,TGTGCCAGCAGCCCCCGGGGCACTGAAGCTTTCTTT
TRBV28,TRBJ1-5,.,.,CASSWQAGNQPQHF,TGTGCCAGTTCCTGGCAGGCCGGCAATCAGCCCCAGCATTTT
TRBV29-1,TRBJ2-5,.,.,CSVEFRLQETQYF,TGCAGCGTTGAGTTTAGACTACAAGAGACCCAGTACTTC
TRBV28,TRBJ1-1,.,.,CASSLSEVTGIWSDTEAFF,TGTGCCAGCAGTTTATCGGAAGTCACAGGGATTTGGTCGGACACTGAAGCTTTCTTT
TRBV11-2,TRBJ2-5,.,TRBD2,CASSLWRGGPVKDETQYF,TGTGCCAGCAGCTTATGGCGGGGGGGCCCCGTCAAGGACGAGACCCAGTACTTC
TRBV12-3/TRBV12-4,TRBJ2-7,.,.,CASSPGVLNEQYF,TGTGCCAGCAGCCCCGGAGTGTTGAACGAGCAGTACTTC
TRBV5-1,TRBJ2-4,.,TRBD1,CASSPDRGGKNIQYF,TGCGCCAGCAGCCCGGACAGGGGTGGCAAAAACATTCAGTACTTC
TRBV19,TRBJ2-1,.,TRBD2,CASSYTSGSIFYNEQFF,TGTGCCAGTAGTTATACTAGCGGGAGCATATTCTACAATGAGCAGTTCTTC
TRBV20-1,TRBJ2-7,.,TRBD2,CSASGSGRAGEQYF,TGCAGTGCTAGTGGTAGCGGGAGGGCCGGGGAGCAGTACTTC
TRBV6-2/TRBV6-3,TRBJ2-1,.,TRBD2,CASSSLAGGVNEQFF,TGTGCCAGCAGTTCACTAGCGGGGGGGGTCAATGAGCAGTTCTTC
TRBV25-1,TRBJ2-1,.,TRBD2,CASSESASGGGRQFF,TGTGCCAGCAGTGAATCGGCTAGCGGGGGGGGCCGGCAGTTCTTC
TRBV6-5,TRBJ1-1,.,.,CASKGISNTEAFF,TGTGCCAGCAAGGGGATATCGAACACTGAAGCTTTCTTT
TRBV5-4,TRBJ1-1,.,.,CASSFEDTEAFF,TGTGCCAGCAGCTTTGAGGACACTGAAGCTTTCTTT
TRBV19,TRBJ1-5,.,.,CASSTTGLSNQPQHF,TGTGCCAGTAGTACCACAGGGTTGAGCAATCAGCCCCAGCATTTT
TRBV11-3,TRBJ1-1,.,TRBD1,CASSLRTGSQNTEAFF,TGTGCCAGCAGCCTAAGGACAGGGAGTCAGAACACTGAAGCTTTCTTT
TRBV27,TRBJ2-5,.,TRBD1,CASKTGGIGETQYF,TGTGCCAGCAAGACAGGGGGCATCGGTGAGACCCAGTACTTC
TRBV28,TRBJ2-1,.,.,CASSLGSGASPLSYNEQFF,TGTGCCAGCAGTTTAGGTTCAGGGGCGTCACCCCTCTCCTACAATGAGCAGTTCTTC
TRBV30,TRBJ1-4,.,.,CAWSVGQGGEKLFF,TGTGCCTGGAGTGTGGGGCAGGGAGGTGAAAAACTGTTTTTT
TRBV30,TRBJ1-2,.,.,CAWRHQPLTPYGYTF,TGTGCCTGGCGACATCAACCGCTCACCCCCTATGGCTACACCTTC
TRBV24-1,TRBJ1-5,.,.,CATPAGVANQPQHF,TGTGCCACCCCGGCAGGGGTAGCAAATCAGCCCCAGCATTTT
TRBV9,TRBJ2-7,.,.,CASSVAPTTYEQYF,TGTGCCAGCAGCGTAGCGCCTACTACCTACGAGCAGTACTTC
TRBV19,TRBJ1-1,few,TRBD1,CASTRTGGSEAFF,TGTGCCAGTACCCGGACAGGTGGATCTGAAGCTTTCTTT
TRBV6-5,TRBJ2-1,.,TRBD1,CASYGTGMVNEQFF,TGTGCCAGCTATGGGACAGGTATGGTCAATGAGCAGTTCTTC
TRBV18,TRBJ2-1,.,TRBD2,CASSPQLAGSSGEQFF,TGTGCCAGCTCACCACAACTAGCGGGATCCTCCGGGGAGCAGTTCTTC
TRBV11-2,TRBJ2-2,.,TRBD1,CASSLAPRTGNTGELFF,TGTGCCAGCAGCTTAGCCCCGAGGACAGGGAACACCGGGGAGCTGTTTTTT
TRBV7-9,TRBJ1-1,few,TRBD1,CASSPGQGYTEAFF,TGTGCCAGCAGCCCCGGACAGGGCTACACTGAAGCTTTCTTT
TRBV28,TRBJ1-3,.,.,CASRVGGGYSGNTIYF,TGTGCCAGCAGGGTTGGTGGGGGGTACTCTGGAAACACCATATATTTT
TRBV5-1,TRBJ2-2,.,.,CASSSQASVSTGELFF,TGCGCCAGCAGCTCTCAGGCTAGCGTCTCCACCGGGGAGCTGTTTTTT
TRBV5-1,TRBJ2-7,.,.,CASSLVGGNEQYF,TGCGCCAGCAGCTTGGTTGGGGGGAACGAGCAGTACTTC
TRBV7-8,TRBJ2-1,.,TRBD1,CASSRTRQGATYNEQFF,TGTGCCAGCAGCCGAACCAGACAGGGTGCGACCTACAATGAGCAGTTCTTC
TRBV24-1,TRBJ2-7,.,.,CATSDRFSYEQYF,TGTGCCACCAGTGACAGGTTCTCCTACGAGCAGTACTTC
TRBV4-2,TRBJ2-5,.,.,CASSQDPAGQIQETQYF,TGTGCCAGCAGCCAAGATCCCGCAGGACAGATACAAGAGACCCAGTACTTC
TRBV2,TRBJ2-2,.,.,CASSVRTQGNTGELFF,TGTGCCAGCAGTGTTCGGACACAGGGGAACACCGGGGAGCTGTTTTTT
TRBV7-2,TRBJ2-4,once,.,CASSFSGDTQGNIQYF,TGTGCCAGCAGCTTTAGCGGGGACACACAGGGGAACATTCAGTACTTC
TRBV19,TRBJ2-1,.,TRBD2,CASSVAGGVSNEQFF,TGTGCCAGTAGCGTAGCGGGGGGGGTCTCCAATGAGCAGTTCTTC
TRBV9,TRBJ2-7,.,.,CASSVAPASPALAYEQYF,TGTGCCAGCAGCGTAGCCCCCGCGTCTCCAGCCCTAGCCTACGAGCAGTACTTC
TRBV5-1,TRBJ2-3,.,.,CASSRRGSGSTDTQYF,TGCGCCAGCAGCCGGAGGGGTAGCGGTAGCACAGATACGCAGTATTTT
TRBV5-6,TRBJ2-5,.,TRBD2,CASSASGGAGKTQYF,TGTGCCAGCAGCGCTAGCGGGGGGGCCGGGAAGACCCAGTACTTC
TRBV27,TRBJ2-7,once,TRBD1,CASRRTGFYEQYF,TGTGCCAGCAGGAGGACAGGGTTCTACGAGCAGTACTTC
TRBV10-3,TRBJ2-3,.,.,CAITRSGTQYF,TGTGCCATCACGCGGTCGGGTACGCAGTATTTT
TRBV19,TRBJ2-2,.,.,CASSPGYGRNTGELFF,TGTGCCAGTAGTCCGGGGTACGGAAGGAACACCGGGGAGCTGTTTTTT
TRBV6-2/TRBV6-3,TRBJ1-5,.,TRBD1,CASSYGQGDQPQHF,TGTGCCAGCAGTTACGGACAGGGGGATCAGCCCCAGCATTTT
TRBV5-4,TRBJ1-1,.,.,CASSLGGDGTEAFF,TGTGCCAGCAGCTTGGGGGGCGACGGCACTGAAGCTTTCTTT
TRBV5-4,TRBJ1-3,.,TRBD1,CASSGDRAGNTIYF,TGTGCCAGCAGCGGGGACAGGGCTGGAAACACCATATATTTT
TRBV2,TRBJ1-2,once,.,CASTLGVRYTF,TGTGCCAGCACCCTAGGTGTCCGCTACACCTTC
TRBV3-1/TRBV3-2,TRBJ1-2,.,.,CASSQGGLPGYTF,TGTGCCAGCAGCCAAGGTGGCTTACCTGGCTACACCTTC
TRBV6-2/TRBV6-3,TRBJ2-5,.,TRBD1,CASSSLRDSLGETQYF,TGTGCCAGCAGTAGCCTCCGGGACAGCCTTGGTGAGACCCAGTACTTC
TRBV4-1,TRBJ1-5,.,.,CASSQEFTGNQPQHF,TGCGCCAGCAGCCAAGAATTTACGGGGAATCAGCCCCAGCATTTT
TRBV4-3,TRBJ2-7,.,TRBD2,CASSLWTSGAGASYEQYF,TGCGCCAGCAGCCTCTGGACTAGCGGGGCCGGGGCCTCCTACGAGCAGTACTTC
TRBV2,TRBJ2-7,.,TRBD1,CASKGQGRVYEQYF,TGTGCCAGCAAAGGACAGGGAAGAGTCTACGAGCAGTACTTC
TRBV5-4,TRBJ2-1,.,TRBD2,CASSSISGGAGEQFF,TGTGCCAGCAGCTCCATCAGCGGGGGGGCCGGTGAGCAGTTCTTC
TRBV23-1,TRBJ2-3,.,.,CASSQPTDSEITDTQYF,TGCGCCAGCAGTCAACCGACAGATTCTGAAATCACAGATACGCAGTATTTT
TRBV7-2,TRBJ2-7,once,.,CASSEEGLGSYEQYF,TGTGCCAGCAGCGAAGAAGGACTGGGTTCCTACGAGCAGTACTTC
TRBV2,TRBJ1-5,.,.,CASSERASNQPQHF,TGTGCCAGCAGTGAGAGGGCTAGCAATCAGCCCCAGCATTTT
TRBV7-6,TRBJ2-7,.,TRBD1,CASSPGQGFYEQYF,TGTGCCAGCAGTCCGGGACAGGGGTTCTACGAGCAGTACTTC
TRBV5-1,TRBJ2-5,.,TRBD2,CASSLGTGTRGETQYF,TGCGCCAGCAGCTTAGGCACCGGGACTAGGGGAGAGACCCAGTACTTC
TRBV12-2,TRBJ1-6,.,.,CASRLDRSPAAEPPHNSPLHF,TGTGCAAGTCGCTTAGACCGGAGTCCGGCGGCTGAACCTCCACATAATTCACCCCTCCACTTT
TRBV11-2,TRBJ2-1,.,TRBD2,CASSPIPGLAGTGEQFF,TGTGCCAGCAGCCCGATCCCGGGACTAGCGGGGACCGGTGAGCAGTTCTTC